This TCR beta chain was sequenced for a study of blood T cell repertoires in COVID-19. Study-wide context: Material from acute and convalescent COVID-19 was sourced from the United States, Italy and Spain. T cells, B-cell-depleted T cells, or PBMCs provided the cDNA or gDNA that served as material.

Sequencing was performed with immunoSEQ multiplex PCR; in TCRdb, only in-frame clones are kept and a portion is missing. In the table there are some 150,000 clones, 80% to 85% of which are singletons. Germline CDR1 MDHEN, CDR2 SYDVKM. This CDR3 comprises 17 residues. V trimming: 3 bases; J trimming: 2 bases; junction bases outside the gene matches: 6. The receptor was isolated from a woman aged 55 to 70 with acute or convalescent COVID-19. V and J are TRBV28 and TRBJ2-4; 11 bases agree with TRBD2. The sample comprised peripheral blood. CDR3 DNA sequence: TGTGCCAGCAGTTTCTCTAGCGGGAGGAGGACCAAAAACATTCAGTACTTC. This sequence encodes CASSFSSGRRTKNIQYF.